The 18 T cell receptor beta chains in this list originate from one sample, sequenced in a study of T cell changes during pregnancy in multiple sclerosis. Profiled with immunoSEQ multiplex PCR; TCRdb holds only in-frame clones, not every one. The sample carries about 64,000 clones, 80% to 95% recorded once. Specimen: peripheral blood, collected in the second trimester of pregnancy. Receptors were obtained from a female donor with multiple sclerosis, enrolled in a pregnancy study.

This clone was seen a single time. This chain joins TRBV4-2 and TRBJ2-6; D is possibly TRBD2 (6 bases). This CDR3 has 16 amino acids. Between the trimmed V and J ends, which lost 0 bases and 2 bases, there was a span of 8 bases. The germline V gene has CDR1 LGHNA and CDR2 YNFKEQ. The CDR3 region is CASSQEGGAGANVLTF. CDR3 bases: TGTGCCAGCAGCCAAGAGGGAGGAGCTGGGGCCAACGTCCTGACTTTC.

This sequence joins TRBV28 and TRBJ2-3; the match to TRBD2 covers 7 bases. The CDR3 runs 16 residues. CDR1 MDHEN and CDR2 SYDVKM come from the germline V gene. V trimming: 6 bases; J trimming: 2 bases; junction bases outside the gene matches: 11. The CDR3 here is CASSTSAGSATDTQYF. CDR3 bases: TGTGCCAGCAGCACCTCAGCGGGATCAGCCACAGATACGCAGTATTTT.

This chain links TRBV6-4 with TRBJ2-1; 7 bases fit TRBD1. The CDR3 loop spans 15 amino acids. Germline V CDR1 and CDR2: MRHNA, SNTAGT. V was pared by 4 bases and J by 5 bases, with 8 bases of the junction left unmatched. For the CDR3, the DNA is TGTGCCAGCAGTGTCGGGCAGGGGGTGGACAATGAGCAGTTCTTC. This encodes CASSVGQGVDNEQFF.

J is TRBJ2-3 and V is TRBV27; 13 bases map to TRBD2. The CDR3 consists of 17 residues. Germline V lookup: CDR1 MNHEY, CDR2 SMNVEV (reference sequence). Trimming cost V 5 bases and J 0 bases; bases outside gene matches: 5. CDR3 loop: CASSRVLAGGSTDTQYF. Written as DNA, the CDR3 is TGTGCCAGCAGTCGGGTACTAGCGGGAGGGAGCACAGATACGCAGTATTTT.

The V and J genes are TRBV6-5 and TRBJ2-1; 13 bases are a match to TRBD2. This CDR3 contains 15 residues. Germline CDR1 reads MNHEY; CDR2 reads SVGAGI. With V trimmed by 9 bases and J by 8 bases, 10 bases remained unmatched. The CDR3 protein is CASSRGGLAGYEQFF. In nucleotides, the CDR3 is TGTGCCAGTTCGCGGGGGGGACTAGCGGGATATGAGCAGTTCTTC.

The chain has TRBV13 and TRBJ2-2; D is uncertain. This CDR3 has 13 residues. Trimming cost V 4 bases and J 5 bases, with 8 bases left between them. Germline assignment: CDR1 PRHDT and CDR2 FYEKMQ (reference sequence). CDR3 in DNA: TGTGCCAGCAGCTCAACATTTACCGGGGAGCTGTTTTTT. Its protein is CASSSTFTGELFF.

The J gene is TRBJ2-2, the V gene TRBV19, with TRBD1 matching 8 bases. CDR1 is LNHDA, CDR2 SQIVND, per germline (reference sequence). The CDR3 has 15 residues. V trimming: 6 bases; J trimming: 1 base; junction bases outside the gene matches: 4. The CDR3 reads CASSTGQVNTGELFF. CDR3 coding DNA: TGTGCCAGTAGCACGGGACAGGTGAACACCGGGGAGCTGTTTTTT.

The chain combines TRBV4-3 with TRBJ2-7, with D perhaps TRBD2 (6 bases). The CDR3 loop spans 15 amino acids. V lost 1 base to trimming and J lost 3 bases, with 13 bases between them. Germline V CDR1 and CDR2: LGHNA, YSLEER. The CDR3 DNA reads as TGCGCCAGCAGCCAAGCTCCGGGAGCGGACTACGAGCAGTACTTC. Amino acids: CASSQAPGADYEQYF.

The chain combines TRBV9 with TRBJ2-1; 7 positions match TRBD2. The junction had 11 bases not matched to a gene; V was cut back by 4 bases and J by 10 bases. In germline, CDR1 is SGDLS, CDR2 YYNGEE. This CDR3 region has 14 residues. The CDR3: CASSPPRGRGEQFF. CDR3 sequence (DNA): TGTGCCAGCAGCCCTCCTCGCGGGAGAGGCGAGCAGTTCTTC. Filled out from reference TRBV9 and TRBJ2-1, the complete variable domain reads DSGVTQTPKHLITATGQRVTLRCSPRSGDLSVYWYQQSLDQGLQFLIQYYNGEERAKGNILERFSAQQFPDLHSELNLSSLELGDSALYFCASSPPRGRGEQFFGPGTRLTVL.

The V and J genes are TRBV7-2 and TRBJ2-5; 9 bases agree with TRBD1. Trimming took 5 bases from V and 2 from J; bases not matched to a gene: 3. The germline CDR1 and CDR2 sequences are SGHTA and FQGNSA. The CDR3 sequence is 14 residues long. The CDR3 DNA is TGTGCCAGCAGCCACGGGACAGGGCAAGAGACCCAGTACTTC. This codes for CASSHGTGQETQYF.

The chain couples TRBV30 to TRBJ1-3; tentative D call: TRBD1 (6 bases). This CDR3 spans 12 amino acids. Germline CDR1 is GTSNPN and CDR2 is SVGIG (reference sequence). Trimming took off 4 bases at V and 2 bases at J, with 6 bases between the two ends. The CDR3 spells CAWKGAGNTIYF. CDR3 in DNA: TGTGCCTGGAAGGGGGCTGGAAACACCATATATTTT.

This chain links TRBV30 with TRBJ2-2; D uncertain. Between the trimmed V and J ends, which lost 3 bases and 6 bases, there was a span of 11 bases. Germline CDR1 reads GTSNPN; CDR2 reads SVGIG (reference sequence). The CDR3 has 13 residues. CDR3 bases: TGTGCCTGGAGAACTACATCTCCCGGGGAGCTGTTTTTT. Translation gives CAWRTTSPGELFF.

V is TRBV28 and J is TRBJ2-2; D is perhaps TRBD1 (5 bases). Germline lookup yields CDR1 MDHEN and CDR2 SYDVKM. Trimming left V 6 bases short and J 5 bases short, with 19 bases between. This CDR3 is built from 16 residues. As DNA, the CDR3 is TGTGCCAGCAGCCCGGACACCCCGAGCAGGACCGGGGAGCTGTTTTTT. It codes for CASSPDTPSRTGELFF.

The chain uses TRBV4-1 and TRBJ1-1; no reliable D call. From germline, CDR1 is MGHRA and CDR2 YSYEKL. The CDR3 extends over 14 amino acids. V was pared by 3 bases and J by 3 bases, with 11 bases between. The CDR3 is CASSHRPGDTEAFF. The DNA of the CDR3 is TGCGCCAGCAGCCACCGACCCGGGGACACTGAAGCTTTCTTT.

The genes are TRBV6-1 and TRBJ2-5, with 7 bases fitting TRBD2. V lost 1 base, J lost 4 bases, and 3 bases stayed unmatched. The CDR3 totals 14 residues. The germline V gene has CDR1 MNHNS and CDR2 SASEGT. The CDR3 is CASSEGGGVETQYF. Here the CDR3 DNA reads TGTGCCAGCAGTGAAGGGGGGGGAGTAGAGACCCAGTACTTC.

The rearrangement links TRBV7-9 to TRBJ1-1; TRBD1 is a possible D gene (5 bases). Deletions cut 4 bases from V and 1 base from J, with 10 bases between. CDR3 length: 14 amino acids. CDR1 is SEHNR, CDR2 FQNEAQ, per germline (reference sequence). The CDR3 coding sequence is TGTGCCAGCAGCTCCAGGGTACAGAACACTGAAGCTTTCTTT. Its protein product is CASSSRVQNTEAFF.

This rearrangement joins TRBV16 to TRBJ2-1; a possible D gene is TRBD2 (7 bases). The germline gives CDR1 KGHSY, CDR2 FQNENV. The germline V and J ends were trimmed by 0 bases and 1 base, with 10 bases remaining between them. This CDR3 comprises 16 residues. The CDR3 is CASSQSGGLSYNEQFF. In DNA, the CDR3 is TGTGCCAGCAGCCAATCGGGGGGGCTGTCCTACAATGAGCAGTTCTTC. Complete variable domain (other parts from reference TRBV16 and TRBJ2-1): GEEVAQTPKHLVRGEGQKAKLYCAPIKGHSYVFWYQQVLKNEFKFLISFQNENVFDETGMPKERFSAKCLPNSPCSLEIQATKLEDSAVYFCASSQSGGLSYNEQFFGPGTRLTVL.

The CDR3 reads CASSIRTSTEAFF. CDR3 nucleotide sequence: TGTGCCAGCAGCATTCGGACAAGCACTGAAGCTTTCTTT. The V and J genes are TRBV11-1 and TRBJ1-1; perhaps TRBD1 as D (5 bases). Trimming removed 5 bases at V and 4 bases at J, with 11 bases between. The germline gives CDR1 SGHAT, CDR2 FQDESV (reference sequence). There are 13 residues in the CDR3.